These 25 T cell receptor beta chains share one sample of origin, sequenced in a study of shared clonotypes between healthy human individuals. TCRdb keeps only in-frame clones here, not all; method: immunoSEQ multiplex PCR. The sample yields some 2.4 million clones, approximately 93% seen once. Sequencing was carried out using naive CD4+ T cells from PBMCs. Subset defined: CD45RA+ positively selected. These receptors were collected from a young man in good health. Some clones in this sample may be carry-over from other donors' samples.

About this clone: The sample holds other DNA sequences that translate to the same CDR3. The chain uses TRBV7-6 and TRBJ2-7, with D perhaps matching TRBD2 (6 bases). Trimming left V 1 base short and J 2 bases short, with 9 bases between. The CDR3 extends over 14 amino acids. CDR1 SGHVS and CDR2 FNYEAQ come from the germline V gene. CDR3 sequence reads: CASSLGPGAYEQYF. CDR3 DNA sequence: TGTGCCAGCAGCTTAGGACCGGGGGCCTACGAGCAGTACTTC.

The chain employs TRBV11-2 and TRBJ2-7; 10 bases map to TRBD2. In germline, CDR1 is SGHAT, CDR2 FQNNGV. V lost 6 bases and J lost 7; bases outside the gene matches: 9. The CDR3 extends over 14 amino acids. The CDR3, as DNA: TGTGCCAGCAGATTCAGCGGGAGGGCGGGGGAGCAGTACTTC. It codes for CASRFSGRAGEQYF.

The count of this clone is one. The DNA of the CDR3 is TGTGCCAGCAGCTTACGGACAGGGGCGGGGGAGCAGTACTTC. Its translation: CASSLRTGAGEQYF. The chain links TRBV5-6 to TRBJ2-7; 9 bases are a match to TRBD1. Germline V gives CDR1 SGHDT, CDR2 YYEEEE. V trimming: 2 bases; J trimming: 7 bases; junction bases outside the gene matches: 7. This CDR3 is 14 amino acids long.

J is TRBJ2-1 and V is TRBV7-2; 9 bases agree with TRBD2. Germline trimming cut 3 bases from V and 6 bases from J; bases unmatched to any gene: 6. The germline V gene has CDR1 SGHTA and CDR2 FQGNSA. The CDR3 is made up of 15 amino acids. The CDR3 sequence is CASSFTAGGGNEQFF. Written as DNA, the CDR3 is TGTGCCAGCAGCTTCACGGCGGGAGGGGGCAATGAGCAGTTCTTC.

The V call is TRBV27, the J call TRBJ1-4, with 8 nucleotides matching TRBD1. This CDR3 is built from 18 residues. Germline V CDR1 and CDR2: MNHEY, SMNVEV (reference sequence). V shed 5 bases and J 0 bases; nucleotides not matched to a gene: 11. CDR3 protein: CASSPRPGGGTTNEKLFF. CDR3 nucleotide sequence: TGTGCCAGCAGTCCACGACCAGGGGGCGGAACAACTAATGAAAAACTGTTTTTT.

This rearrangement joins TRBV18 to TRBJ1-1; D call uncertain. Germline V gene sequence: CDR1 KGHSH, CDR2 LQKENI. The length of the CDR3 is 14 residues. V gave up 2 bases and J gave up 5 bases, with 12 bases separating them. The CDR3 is CASSPSGGETEAFF. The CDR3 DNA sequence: TGTGCCAGCTCACCATCGGGAGGTGAAACTGAAGCTTTCTTT.

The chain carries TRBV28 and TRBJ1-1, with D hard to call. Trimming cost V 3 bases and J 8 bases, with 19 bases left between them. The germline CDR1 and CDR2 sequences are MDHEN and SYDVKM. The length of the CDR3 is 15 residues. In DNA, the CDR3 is TGTGCCAGCAGTTTTTATCACTCCCGCTCGCCAGAAGCTTTCTTT. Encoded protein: CASSFYHSRSPEAFF.

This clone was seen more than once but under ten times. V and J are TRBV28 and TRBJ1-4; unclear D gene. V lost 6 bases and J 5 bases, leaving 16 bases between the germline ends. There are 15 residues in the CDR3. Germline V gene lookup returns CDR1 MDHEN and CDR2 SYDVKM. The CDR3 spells CASRSSDVGNEKLFF. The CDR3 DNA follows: TGTGCCAGCAGATCCTCCGACGTCGGAAATGAAAAACTGTTTTTT.

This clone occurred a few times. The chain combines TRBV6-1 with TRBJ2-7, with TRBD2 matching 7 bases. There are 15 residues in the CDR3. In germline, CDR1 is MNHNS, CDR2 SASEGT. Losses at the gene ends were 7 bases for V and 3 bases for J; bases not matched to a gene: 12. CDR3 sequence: CASIRGGTEYYEQYF. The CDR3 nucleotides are TGTGCCAGCATACGGGGAGGGACCGAATACTACGAGCAGTACTTC.

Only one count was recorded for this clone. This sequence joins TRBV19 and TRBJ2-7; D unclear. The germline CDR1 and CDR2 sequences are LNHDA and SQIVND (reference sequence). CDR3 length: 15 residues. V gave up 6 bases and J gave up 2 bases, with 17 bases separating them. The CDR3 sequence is CASSSLGNVPYEQYF. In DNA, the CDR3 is TGTGCCAGTAGCTCACTCGGTAATGTCCCCTACGAGCAGTACTTC.

CDR3: CASTNQGSTQNTIYF. The CDR3 DNA is TGTGCCAGTACAAACCAGGGGTCGACGCAGAACACCATATATTTT. The chain carries TRBV19 and TRBJ1-3, with a tentative D call TRBD1 (6 bases). In germline, CDR1 is LNHDA, CDR2 SQIVND (reference sequence). The V end lost 7 bases, the J end lost 7 bases, and 20 bases lay between the germline ends. CDR3 length equals 15 residues.

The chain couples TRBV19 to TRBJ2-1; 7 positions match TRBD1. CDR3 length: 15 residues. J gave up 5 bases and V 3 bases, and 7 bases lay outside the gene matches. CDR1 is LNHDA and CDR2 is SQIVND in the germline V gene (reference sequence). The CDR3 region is CASSIRGQINNEQFF. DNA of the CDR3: TGTGCCAGTAGTATTCGGGGACAGATAAACAATGAGCAGTTCTTC.

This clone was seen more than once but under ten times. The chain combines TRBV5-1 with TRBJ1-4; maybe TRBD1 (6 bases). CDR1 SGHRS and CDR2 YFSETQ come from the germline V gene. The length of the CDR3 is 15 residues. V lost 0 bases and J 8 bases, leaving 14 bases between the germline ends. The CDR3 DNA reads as TGCGCCAGCAGCTTGGCGGACCTCCAGGGGGAAAAACTGTTTTTT. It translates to CASSLADLQGEKLFF.

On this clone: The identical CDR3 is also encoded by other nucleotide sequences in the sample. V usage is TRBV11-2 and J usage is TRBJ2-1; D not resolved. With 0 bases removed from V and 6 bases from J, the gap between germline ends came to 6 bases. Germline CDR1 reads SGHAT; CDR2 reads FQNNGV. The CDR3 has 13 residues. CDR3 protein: CASSLDRINEQFF. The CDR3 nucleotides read TGTGCCAGCAGCTTAGACCGAATCAATGAGCAGTTCTTC.

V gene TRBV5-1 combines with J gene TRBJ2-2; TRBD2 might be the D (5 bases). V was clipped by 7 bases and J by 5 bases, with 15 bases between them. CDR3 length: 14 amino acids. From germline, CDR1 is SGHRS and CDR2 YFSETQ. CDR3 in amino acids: CASRDYRTTGELFF. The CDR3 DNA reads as TGCGCCAGCCGAGACTACCGAACGACCGGGGAGCTGTTTTTT.

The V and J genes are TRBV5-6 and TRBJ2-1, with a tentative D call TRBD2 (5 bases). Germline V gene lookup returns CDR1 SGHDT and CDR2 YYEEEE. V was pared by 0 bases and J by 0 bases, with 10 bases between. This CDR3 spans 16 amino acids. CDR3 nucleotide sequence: TGTGCCAGCAGCTTGGAGAGCGGAAGCTCCTACAATGAGCAGTTCTTC. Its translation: CASSLESGSSYNEQFF.

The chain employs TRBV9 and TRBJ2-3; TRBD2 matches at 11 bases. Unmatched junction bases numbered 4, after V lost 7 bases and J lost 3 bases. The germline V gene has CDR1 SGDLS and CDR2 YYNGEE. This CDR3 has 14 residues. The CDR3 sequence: CASATSGRTDTQYF. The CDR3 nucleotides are TGTGCCAGCGCTACTAGCGGGAGAACAGATACGCAGTATTTT.

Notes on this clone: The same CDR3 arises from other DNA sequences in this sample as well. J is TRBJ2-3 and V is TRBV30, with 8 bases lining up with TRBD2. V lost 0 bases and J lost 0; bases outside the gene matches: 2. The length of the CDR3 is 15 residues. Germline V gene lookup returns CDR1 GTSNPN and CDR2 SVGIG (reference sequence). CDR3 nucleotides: TGTGCCTGGAGTGTGGCTAGCGGGAGCACAGATACGCAGTATTTT. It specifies CAWSVASGSTDTQYF.

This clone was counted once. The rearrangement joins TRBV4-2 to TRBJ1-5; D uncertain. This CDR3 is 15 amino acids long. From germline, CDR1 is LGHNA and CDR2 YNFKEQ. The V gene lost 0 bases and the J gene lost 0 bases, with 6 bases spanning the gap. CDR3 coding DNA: TGTGCCAGCAGCCAAGAGCGGGGTAGCAATCAGCCCCAGCATTTT. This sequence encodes CASSQERGSNQPQHF.

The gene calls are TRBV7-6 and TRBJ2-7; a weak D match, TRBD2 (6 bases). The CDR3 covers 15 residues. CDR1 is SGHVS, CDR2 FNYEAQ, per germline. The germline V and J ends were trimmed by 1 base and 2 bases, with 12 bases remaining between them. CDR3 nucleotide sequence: TGTGCCAGCAGCTTAGGTCCAGGGAGGACCTACGAGCAGTACTTC. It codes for CASSLGPGRTYEQYF.

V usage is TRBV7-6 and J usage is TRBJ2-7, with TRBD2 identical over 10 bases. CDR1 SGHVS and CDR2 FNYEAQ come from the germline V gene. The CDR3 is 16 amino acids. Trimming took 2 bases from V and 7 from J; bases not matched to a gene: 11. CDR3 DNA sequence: TGTGCCAGCAGCTTATCACTAGCGGGACTGGTGGTGGAGCAGTACTTC. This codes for CASSLSLAGLVVEQYF.

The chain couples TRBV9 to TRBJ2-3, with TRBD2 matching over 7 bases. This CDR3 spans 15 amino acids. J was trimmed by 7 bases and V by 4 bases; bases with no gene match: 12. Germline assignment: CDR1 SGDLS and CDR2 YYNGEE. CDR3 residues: CASSPWREFSNTQYF. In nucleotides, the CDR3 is TGTGCCAGCAGCCCCTGGCGGGAGTTTTCCAATACGCAGTATTTT.

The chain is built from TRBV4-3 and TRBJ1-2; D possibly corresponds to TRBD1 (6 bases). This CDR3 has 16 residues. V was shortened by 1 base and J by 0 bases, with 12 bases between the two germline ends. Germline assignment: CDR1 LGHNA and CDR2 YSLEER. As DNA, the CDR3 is TGCGCCAGCAGCCAAGCCGCCGGACAGCCTAACTATGGCTACACCTTC. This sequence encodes CASSQAAGQPNYGYTF.

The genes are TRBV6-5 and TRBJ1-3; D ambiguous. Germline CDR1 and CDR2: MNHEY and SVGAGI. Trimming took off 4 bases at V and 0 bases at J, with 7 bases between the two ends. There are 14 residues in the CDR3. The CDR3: CASSWQLSGNTIYF. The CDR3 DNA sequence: TGTGCCAGCAGTTGGCAGCTCTCTGGAAACACCATATATTTT.

The CDR3 loop is CASSPPFTGRSGNTIYF. The CDR3 DNA reads as TGTGCCAGCAGTCCCCCCTTTACAGGACGCTCTGGAAACACCATATATTTT. This sequence joins TRBV28 and TRBJ1-3; weak D call: TRBD1 (5 bases). The CDR3 extends over 17 amino acids. Germline-derived CDR1 and CDR2 are MDHEN and SYDVKM. Trimming stripped 5 bases from V and 0 bases from J, with 17 bases between.